These T cell receptor beta chains were read from a single sample in a study of neoadjuvant anti-PD-1 for oral cavity cancer. Clones were sequenced by immunoSEQ multiplex PCR, and TCRdb holds only the in-frame ones, with some missing. The sample consists of some 6,900 clones, roughly four fifths of them appearing once. Sequenced here: PBMCs, sampled before nivolumab (anti-PD-1) treatment. These receptor sequences come from a person aged 40 to 85 with oral cavity squamous cell carcinoma. The CDR3 runs from the conserved cysteine through the conserved F or W. D genes are given only for firm matches.

TRBV11-2,.,TRBJ1-1,CASSSGHGGGTEAFF
TRBV7-2,.,TRBJ1-2,CASSWAGAEGYTF
TRBV2,.,TRBJ2-5,CAIRGSGETQYF
TRBV7-8,.,TRBJ1-2,CASSLVGPGNDYGYTF
TRBV6-6,.,TRBJ2-5,CASSYPGGPSQETQYF
TRBV7-6,.,TRBJ1-2,CASSLDPGGGYTF
TRBV27,.,TRBJ2-7,CASSLRGTRNEQYF
TRBV4-2,.,TRBJ1-6,CASSVPNSPLHF
TRBV5-8,.,TRBJ1-2,CASTFQDRAYGYTF
TRBV6-5,.,TRBJ2-7,CASSYRSGGIYEQYF
TRBV6-4,.,TRBJ2-3,CASSEGSRTDTQYF
TRBV2,.,TRBJ2-2,CASSVGQRDTGELFF
TRBV7-2,.,TRBJ1-1,CASSSRTPMNTEAFF
TRBV4-3,.,TRBJ1-3,CASSQESGLADTIYF
TRBV5-1,.,TRBJ2-5,CASSLDTPNQETQYF
TRBV27,.,TRBJ1-1,CASSPRAWAFF
TRBV7-2,.,TRBJ1-1,CASSLPGVNTEAFF
TRBV25-1,.,TRBJ2-1,CASSEYGLGAFNEQFF
TRBV10-3,.,TRBJ1-2,CAISESYYGYTF
TRBV20-1,.,TRBJ1-2,CSARRSYGYTF
TRBV7-2,TRBD2,TRBJ2-7,CAIETLAGGLEQYF
TRBV5-1,.,TRBJ2-3,CASSLLVEHPDTQYF
TRBV21-1,.,TRBJ2-3,CASSRAGPSTDTQYF
TRBV7-9,.,TRBJ2-7,CASSFPAGTSYEQYF
TRBV30,.,TRBJ1-1,CAWSGSYTEAFF
TRBV30,.,TRBJ1-2,CAWKPWTGGSGGYTF
TRBV11-2,TRBD1,TRBJ1-1,CASSLPGGKAFF
TRBV19,.,TRBJ1-2,CASSISGINYGYTF
TRBV11-2,.,TRBJ2-1,CASTPKRGGRDEQFF
TRBV4-3,TRBD1,TRBJ2-1,CASSQDRGQGAVGVARLFF
TRBV5-6,TRBD1,TRBJ2-7,CASRTGGRYEQYF
TRBV7-2,TRBD1,TRBJ2-7,CASSSPGQPTEQYF
TRBV7-6,TRBD1,TRBJ1-1,CASSFTGGDTEAFF
TRBV6-1,.,TRBJ1-5,CASSEGGGGNQPQHF
TRBV6-6,.,TRBJ2-1,CASSDSSGNHNEQFF
TRBV19,TRBD1,TRBJ1-3,CASSPGQGPGNTIYF
TRBV30,.,TRBJ1-1,CAWNRVYYTEAFF